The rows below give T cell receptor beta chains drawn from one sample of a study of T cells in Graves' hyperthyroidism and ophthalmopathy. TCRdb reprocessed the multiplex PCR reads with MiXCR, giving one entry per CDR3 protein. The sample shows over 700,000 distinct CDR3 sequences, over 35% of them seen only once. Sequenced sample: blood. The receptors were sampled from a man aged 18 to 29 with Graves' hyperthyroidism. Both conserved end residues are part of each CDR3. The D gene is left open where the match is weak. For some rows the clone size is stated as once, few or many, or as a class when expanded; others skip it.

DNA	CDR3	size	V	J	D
TGTGCCAGCAGCGTAGCCATAGCGACTACCGGGGAGCTGTTTTTT	CASSVAIATTGELFF	many	TRBV9	TRBJ2-2	NA
TGTGCCAGCAGTAACGACAGGGGGCAACGTAATTCACCCCTCCACTTT	CASSNDRGQRNSPLHF	many	TRBV2	TRBJ1-6	TRBD1
TGTGCCAGCAGCTTGACAGGGGGCGTCCCCAATCAGCCCCAGCATTTT	CASSLTGGVPNQPQHF	few	TRBV7-2	TRBJ1-5	TRBD1
TGTGCCAGCAGCCCTGGGGGCTATGGCTACACCTTC	CASSPGGYGYTF	many	TRBV5-1	TRBJ1-2	NA
TGTGCCAGCAGTCCGGACAGGGGATCCTCCTACGAGCAGTACTTC	CASSPDRGSSYEQYF	many	TRBV7-9	TRBJ2-7	TRBD1
TGTGCCAGCAGTTTAGATTCCGTAGCTCAGTACTTC	CASSLDSVAQYF	NA	TRBV6-5	TRBJ2-7	NA
TGTGCCAGCAGCTACAGGGGGCGCCCCCACGAGCAGTACTTC	CASSYRGRPHEQYF	NA	TRBV7-2	TRBJ2-7	TRBD1
TGTGCCAGCAGCCTAGGTGCAGTAAGGGGGGCCACTGAAGCTTTCTTT	CASSLGAVRGATEAFF	few	TRBV7-6	TRBJ1-1	NA
TGTGCCAGCAGTGAAGCGGGCATCAACTATGGCTACACCTTC	CASSEAGINYGYTF	many	TRBV2	TRBJ1-2	NA
TGTGCCAGCAGCGTAGTGGGTAGCGGGAGGTACGAGCAGTACTTC	CASSVVGSGRYEQYF	NA	TRBV9	TRBJ2-7	TRBD2
TGTGCCAGCTCACCTCTTGACGTCACCGGGGAGCTGTTTTTT	CASSPLDVTGELFF	NA	TRBV25-1	TRBJ2-2	NA
TGTGCCAGCAGTCCTGGGGACAGCCAAGAGACCCAGTACTTC	CASSPGDSQETQYF	few	TRBV5-4	TRBJ2-5	TRBD1
TGTGCCAGTAGTATAGGGACTAGCGGGGGAGCGGGGGAGACCCAGTACTTC	CASSIGTSGGAGETQYF	NA	TRBV19	TRBJ2-5	TRBD2
TGTGCCAGCAGCCAAGAAGGGGCATTGACATATGGCTACACCTTC	CASSQEGALTYGYTF	NA	TRBV9	TRBJ1-2	NA
TGTGCCAGCAGTTACCCCGGACAGGGCCACACTGAAGCTTTCTTT	CASSYPGQGHTEAFF	NA	TRBV6-6	TRBJ1-1	TRBD1
TGTGCCTGGAGTGCTCTAGACCGTCACCAAGAGACCCAGTACTTC	CAWSALDRHQETQYF	NA	TRBV30	TRBJ2-5	NA
TGTGCCAGCAGCTGGGGGGACCGCTCGAACACCGGGGAGCTGTTTTTT	CASSWGDRSNTGELFF	NA	TRBV5-5	TRBJ2-2	NA
TGCAGTGCTACTGGGACACTTGAGACCCAGTACTTC	CSATGTLETQYF	many	TRBV20-1	TRBJ2-5	NA
TGCGCCAGCAGCCGACCTAAACAGGGGGCGAATCCCCAGGAGACCCAGTACTTC	CASSRPKQGANPQETQYF	NA	TRBV5-1	TRBJ2-5	TRBD1
TGTGCCAGCTGTTCGAGGGGACAGGCTAATGAAAAACTGTTTTTT	CASCSRGQANEKLFF	few	TRBV7-9	TRBJ1-4	TRBD1
TGTGCCAGCAGCGATTCGGGACTAGCAGACTCCGAGCAGTACTTC	CASSDSGLADSEQYF	NA	TRBV9	TRBJ2-7	TRBD2
TGTGCCAGCAGTGAAGAAGGGGCCTACACCTTC	CASSEEGAYTF	NA	TRBV2	TRBJ1-2	NA
TGCGCCAGCAGCCAAGAAACGGGCTACGAGCAGTACTTC	CASSQETGYEQYF	many	TRBV4-3	TRBJ2-7	NA
TGTGCCAGCAGTATAAGCGGGCCGAACACTGAAGCTTTCTTT	CASSISGPNTEAFF	NA	TRBV6-5	TRBJ1-1	NA
TGTGCCATCAGCCCCGGACAGGGAATAGATGAGACCCAGCATTTT	CAISPGQGIDETQHF	NA	TRBV10-3	TRBJ1-5	TRBD1
TGTGCCAGCAGCTTAGCACCGAAGGGGTCCTACGAGCAGTACTTC	CASSLAPKGSYEQYF	few	TRBV7-9	TRBJ2-7	NA
TGCGCCAGCAGCTTGGGACAGCGGGGTTTCTACACCTTC	CASSLGQRGFYTF	NA	TRBV5-1	TRBJ1-2	NA
TGTGCCAGCAGCTCCTCACTAGATAAATCGCAGTACTTC	CASSSSLDKSQYF	NA	TRBV9	TRBJ2-7	NA
TGTGCCAGCAGCGGAAGGGCCAGCCAAGAGACCCAGTACTTC	CASSGRASQETQYF	many	TRBV9	TRBJ2-5	NA
TGCAGCGTTCTGGGACGTCTCGGAAACACCATATATTTT	CSVLGRLGNTIYF	many	TRBV29-1	TRBJ1-3	NA
TGTGCCAGCAGCCAAGGCATGGGCGGGGAGCTGTTTTTT	CASSQGMGGELFF	NA	TRBV4-2	TRBJ2-2	NA
TGCGCCAGCAGCCCGGTCGAGGGCGACGAGCAGTACTTC	CASSPVEGDEQYF	few	TRBV9	TRBJ2-7	NA
TGCAGCGCGGCAGGGACAGCCCAAAACTATGGCTACACCTTC	CSAAGTAQNYGYTF	NA	TRBV29-1	TRBJ1-2	TRBD1
TGTGCCACCCTCCGGGACACCGGCGAGCAGTACTTC	CATLRDTGEQYF	few	TRBV6-2/TRBV6-3	TRBJ2-7	NA
TGTGCCAGCAGCTTAGATGGCGGGGGTCAGGCGAACACTGAAGCTTTCTTT	CASSLDGGGQANTEAFF	NA	TRBV7-9	TRBJ1-1	NA
TGCAGTGCTACCGCGGATGGTGCTGAAGCTTTCTTT	CSATADGAEAFF	many	TRBV20-1	TRBJ1-1	NA
TGTGCCAGCAGTGCACAGGGGGAGGCGGGCTATGGCTACACCTTC	CASSAQGEAGYGYTF	many	TRBV2	TRBJ1-2	TRBD1
TGCGCCAGCAGGAAAACCGAGGCCTACGAGCAGTACTTC	CASRKTEAYEQYF	few	TRBV5-1	TRBJ2-7	NA
TGTGCCAGCAGCGTAGCCGGGGAGCTGTTTTTT	CASSVAGELFF	many	TRBV9	TRBJ2-2	NA
TGCAGCGTTGAAAGCCGGGACAGATCTTTAGGGGAAAAACTGTTTTTT	CSVESRDRSLGEKLFF	NA	TRBV29-1	TRBJ1-4	TRBD1
TGCAGTGCTAAAACAAGCGGGGCCTCCTACGAGCAGTACTTC	CSAKTSGASYEQYF	few	TRBV20-1	TRBJ2-7	TRBD2
TGTGCCAGTAGTATGGAGGGTTTCGGTGGCCACACCTTC	CASSMEGFGGHTF	NA	TRBV19	TRBJ1-2	NA
TGCGCCAGCAGCCAAGAACCTGGGGCCAACGTCCTGACTTTC	CASSQEPGANVLTF	many	TRBV4-1	TRBJ2-6	NA
TGTGCCAGCAGCCCTCCGACAGGGGAGGTAGGGGAGCAGTACTTC	CASSPPTGEVGEQYF	NA	TRBV7-9	TRBJ2-7	TRBD1
TGTGCCAGCAGTTTACTAGGGGATGAGACAGAGACCCAGTACTTC	CASSLLGDETETQYF	NA	TRBV10-3	TRBJ2-5	NA
TGTGCCAGCAGCTTAGATATGGGACTAGCGGGCGCTGCACGGTGGGAGCAGTACTTC	CASSLDMGLAGAARWEQYF	few	TRBV7-6	TRBJ2-7	TRBD2
TGTGCCAGCAGTTTTTCCGGGCGGGTACGACAGCCCCAGCATTTT	CASSFSGRVRQPQHF	NA	TRBV27	TRBJ1-5	NA
TGTGCCAGCAGCGACTTTGATAGCAATCAGCCCCAGCATTTT	CASSDFDSNQPQHF	many	TRBV2	TRBJ1-5	NA
TGTGCCAGCAGCTTCATAGGAAGTCCCCCTGGGGCCGACGTCCTGACTTTC	CASSFIGSPPGADVLTF	NA	TRBV10-3	TRBJ2-6	NA
TGTGCCAGCAGCCCACACGGGCTGGGGAACGAGCAGTACTTC	CASSPHGLGNEQYF	many	TRBV7-3	TRBJ2-7	NA
TGTGCCATCGCGCAGGACTCCGGGGAGCTGTTTTTT	CAIAQDSGELFF	NA	TRBV10-3	TRBJ2-2	NA
TGTGCCAGCAGCCAAGACCGTAGGGAGTTCGAGCAGTACTTC	CASSQDRREFEQYF	NA	TRBV7-3	TRBJ2-7	NA
TGTGCCAGCAGCTACACAGGAGTCACCCTCCACTTT	CASSYTGVTLHF	NA	TRBV11-2	TRBJ1-6	NA